This TCR beta chain comes out of a study of human T cells and chemical hapten exposure. The time point denotes: pre-sensitization, week 0. As to treatment: therapeutic diphenylcyclopropenone sensitization with weekly scalp DPC. Blood draws came first, before each patch test. This clonotype was picked up a small number of times. From the RACE reads, TCRdb called clonotypes with MiXCR, one entry per CDR3 protein. The sample lists about 270,000 distinct CDR3 sequences; 7.7% were seen once. CDR3 length equals 16 residues. Germline V gives CDR1 LNHDA, CDR2 SQIVND (reference sequence). V lost 6 bases and J lost 6; bases outside the gene matches: 9.

This receptor was taken from a man between 18 and 35 years old with alopecia areata. Some clones in this sample may be carry-over from other donors' samples. The chain is built from TRBV19 and TRBJ1-5, with TRBD1 matching over 12 bases. Material: whole blood, obtained in connection with sensitization to the hapten diphenylcyclopropenone (DPC). The CDR3: CASSNAGTGGGQPQHF. CDR3 sequence (DNA): TGTGCCAGTAGCAACGCCGGGACAGGGGGCGGTCAGCCCCAGCATTTT.